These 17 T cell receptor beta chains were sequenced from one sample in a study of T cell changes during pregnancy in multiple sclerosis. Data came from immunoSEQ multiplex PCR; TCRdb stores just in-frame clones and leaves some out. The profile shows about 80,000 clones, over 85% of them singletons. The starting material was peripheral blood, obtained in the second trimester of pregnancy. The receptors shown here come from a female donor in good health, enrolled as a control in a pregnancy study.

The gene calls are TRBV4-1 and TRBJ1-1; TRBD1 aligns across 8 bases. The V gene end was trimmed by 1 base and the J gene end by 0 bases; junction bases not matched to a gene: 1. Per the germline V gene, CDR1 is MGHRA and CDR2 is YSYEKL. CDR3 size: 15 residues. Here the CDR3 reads CASSQARGLNTEAFF. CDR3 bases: TGCGCCAGCAGCCAAGCCAGGGGGCTGAACACTGAAGCTTTCTTT.

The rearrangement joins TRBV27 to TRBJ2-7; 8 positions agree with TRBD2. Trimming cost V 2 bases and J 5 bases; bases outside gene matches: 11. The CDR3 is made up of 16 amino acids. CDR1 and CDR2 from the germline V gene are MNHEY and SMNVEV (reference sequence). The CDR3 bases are TGTGCCAGCAGTTTACGGTTAGGTAGCGGGGAGGACGAGCAGTACTTC. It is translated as CASSLRLGSGEDEQYF.

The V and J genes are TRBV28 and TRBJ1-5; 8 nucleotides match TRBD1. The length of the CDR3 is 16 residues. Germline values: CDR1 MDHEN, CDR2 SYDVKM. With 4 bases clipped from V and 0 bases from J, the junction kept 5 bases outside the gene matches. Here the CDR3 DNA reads TGTGCCAGCAGTTCGACAGACAGGGGTAGCAATCAGCCCCAGCATTTT. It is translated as CASSSTDRGSNQPQHF.

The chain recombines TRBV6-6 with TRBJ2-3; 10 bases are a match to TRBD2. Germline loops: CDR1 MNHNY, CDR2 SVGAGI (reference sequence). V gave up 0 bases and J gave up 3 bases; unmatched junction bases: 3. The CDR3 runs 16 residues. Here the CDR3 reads CASSYSTSGDTDTQYF. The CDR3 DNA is TGTGCCAGCAGTTACTCAACTAGCGGGGATACAGATACGCAGTATTTT.

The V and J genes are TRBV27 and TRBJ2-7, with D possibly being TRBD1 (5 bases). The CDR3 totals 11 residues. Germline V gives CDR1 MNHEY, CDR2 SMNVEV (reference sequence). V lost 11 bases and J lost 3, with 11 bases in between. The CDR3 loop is CASWGLYEQYF. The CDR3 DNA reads TGTGCCTCGTGGGGCCTCTACGAGCAGTACTTC.

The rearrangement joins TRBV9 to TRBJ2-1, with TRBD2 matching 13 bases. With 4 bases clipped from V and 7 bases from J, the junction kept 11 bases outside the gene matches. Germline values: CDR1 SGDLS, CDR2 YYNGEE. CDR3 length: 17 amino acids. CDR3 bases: TGTGCCAGCAGCCCCGGACTAGCGGGAGTGGGGAGGAATGAGCAGTTCTTC. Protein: CASSPGLAGVGRNEQFF.

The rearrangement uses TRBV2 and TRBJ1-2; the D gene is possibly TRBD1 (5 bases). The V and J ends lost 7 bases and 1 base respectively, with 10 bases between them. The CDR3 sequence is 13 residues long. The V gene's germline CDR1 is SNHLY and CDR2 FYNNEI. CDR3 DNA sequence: TGTGCCAGCACATCGGACAATAACTATGGCTACACCTTC. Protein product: CASTSDNNYGYTF. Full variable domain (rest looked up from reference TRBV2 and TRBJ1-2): EPEVTQTPSHQVTQMGQEVILRCVPISNHLYFYWYRQILGQKVEFLVSFYNNEISEKSEIFDDQFSVERPDGSNFTLKIRSTKLEDSAMYFCASTSDNNYGYTFGSGTRLTVV.

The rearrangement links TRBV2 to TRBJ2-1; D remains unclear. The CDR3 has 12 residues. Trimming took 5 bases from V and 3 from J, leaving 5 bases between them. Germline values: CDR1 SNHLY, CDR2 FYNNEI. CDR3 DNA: TGTGCCAGCAGTCTAATCTACAATGAGCAGTTCTTC. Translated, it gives CASSLIYNEQFF.

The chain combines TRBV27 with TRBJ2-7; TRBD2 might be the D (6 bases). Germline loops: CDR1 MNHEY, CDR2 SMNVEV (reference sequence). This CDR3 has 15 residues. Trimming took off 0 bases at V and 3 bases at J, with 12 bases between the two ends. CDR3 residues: CASSLSWTTDYEQYF. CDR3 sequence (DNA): TGTGCCAGCAGTTTATCCTGGACTACCGACTACGAGCAGTACTTC.

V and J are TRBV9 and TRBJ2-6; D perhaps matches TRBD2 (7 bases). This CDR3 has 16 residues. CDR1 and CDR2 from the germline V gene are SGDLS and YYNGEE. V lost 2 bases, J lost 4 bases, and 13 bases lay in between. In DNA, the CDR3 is TGTGCCAGCAGCGTTGGGGGGGCGCGCGGGGCCAACGTCCTGACTTTC. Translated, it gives CASSVGGARGANVLTF.

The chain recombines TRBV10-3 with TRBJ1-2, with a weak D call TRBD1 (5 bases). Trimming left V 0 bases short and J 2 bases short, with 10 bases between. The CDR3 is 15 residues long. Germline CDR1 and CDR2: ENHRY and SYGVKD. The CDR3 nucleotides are TGTGCCATCAGTGAGTCGGCAGGGATCAACTATGGCTACACCTTC. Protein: CAISESAGINYGYTF.

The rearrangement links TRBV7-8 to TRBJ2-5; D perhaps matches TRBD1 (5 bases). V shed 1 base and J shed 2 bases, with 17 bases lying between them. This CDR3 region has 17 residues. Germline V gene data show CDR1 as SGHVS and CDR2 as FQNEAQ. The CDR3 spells CASSLEFLGQLQETQYF. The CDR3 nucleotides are TGTGCCAGCAGCTTAGAGTTTTTGGGGCAGTTACAAGAGACCCAGTACTTC. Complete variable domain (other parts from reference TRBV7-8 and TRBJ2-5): GAGVSQSPRYKVAKRGQDVALRCDPISGHVSLFWYQQALGQGPEFLTYFQNEAQLDKSGLPSDRFFAERPEGSVSTLKIQRTQQEDSAVYLCASSLEFLGQLQETQYFGPGTRLLVL.

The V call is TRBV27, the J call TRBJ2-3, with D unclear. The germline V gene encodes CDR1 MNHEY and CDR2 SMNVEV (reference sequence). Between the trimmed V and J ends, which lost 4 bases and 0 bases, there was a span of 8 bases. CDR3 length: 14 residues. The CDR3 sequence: CASSYSGSTDTQYF. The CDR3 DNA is TGTGCCAGCAGTTACTCCGGGAGCACAGATACGCAGTATTTT.

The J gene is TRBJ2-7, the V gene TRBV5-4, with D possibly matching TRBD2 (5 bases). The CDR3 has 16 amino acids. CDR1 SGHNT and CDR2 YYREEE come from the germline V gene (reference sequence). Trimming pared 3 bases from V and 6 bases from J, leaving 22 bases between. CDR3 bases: TGTGCCAGCAGCTCCCCTGTTGGAGGAACCTTGAGCGAGCAGTACTTC. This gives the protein CASSSPVGGTLSEQYF. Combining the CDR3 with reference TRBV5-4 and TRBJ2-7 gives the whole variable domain ETGVTQSPTHLIKTRGQQVTLRCSSQSGHNTVSWYQQALGQGPQFIFQYYREEENGRGNFPPRFSGLQFPNYSSELNVNALELDDSALYLCASSSPVGGTLSEQYFGPGTRLTVT.

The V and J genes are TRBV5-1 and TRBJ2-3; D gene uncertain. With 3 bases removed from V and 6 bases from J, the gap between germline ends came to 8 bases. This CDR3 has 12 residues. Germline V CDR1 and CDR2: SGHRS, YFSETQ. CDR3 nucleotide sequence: TGCGCCAGCAGCTCCACTATGGATACGCAGTATTTT. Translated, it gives CASSSTMDTQYF.

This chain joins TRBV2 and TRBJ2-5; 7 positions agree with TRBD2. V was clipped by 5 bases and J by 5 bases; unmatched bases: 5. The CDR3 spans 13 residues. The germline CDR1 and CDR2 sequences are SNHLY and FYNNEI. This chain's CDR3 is CASSSGAAETQYF. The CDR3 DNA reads TGTGCCAGCAGTAGCGGGGCGGCGGAGACCCAGTACTTC.

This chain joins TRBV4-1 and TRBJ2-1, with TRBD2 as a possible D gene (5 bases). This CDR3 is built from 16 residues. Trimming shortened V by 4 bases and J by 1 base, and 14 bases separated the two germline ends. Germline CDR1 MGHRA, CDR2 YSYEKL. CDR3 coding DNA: TGCGCCAGCAGCCCCTCTCCAGCGGCGTCCTACAATGAGCAGTTCTTC. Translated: CASSPSPAASYNEQFF.